A selection of T cell receptor beta chains follows, all from one sample in a study of T cells in Graves' hyperthyroidism and ophthalmopathy. One entry per CDR3 protein, called by TCRdb with MiXCR from the multiplex PCR reads. This table has about 770,000 distinct CDR3 sequences, 15% to 20% appearing once. Sequencing input: blood. These receptors originate from a woman between 50 and 59 years old with Graves' hyperthyroidism that later progressed to Graves' ophthalmopathy. The CDR3 runs from the conserved cysteine through the conserved F or W. The D gene is left open where the match is weak. Only some rows state a clone size, as once, few, many or a class for expanded clones.

D	V	J	size	DNA	CDR3
-	TRBV6-5	TRBJ1-6	-	TGTGCCAGCAGTTACTCATGGGACCCTCATAATTCACCCCTCCACTTT	CASSYSWDPHNSPLHF
-	TRBV10-3	TRBJ1-1	many	TGTGCCATCAGTGATTTCGGGGGGGCTGAAGCTTTCTTT	CAISDFGGAEAFF
-	TRBV9	TRBJ1-1	many	TGTGCCAGCAGCGTTGTCGGGGCGAACACTGAAGCTTTCTTT	CASSVVGANTEAFF
TRBD1	TRBV5-6	TRBJ2-7	few	TGTGCCAGCAGCTTGGACAGGGGCCCTTACGAGCAGTACTTC	CASSLDRGPYEQYF
TRBD2	TRBV7-3	TRBJ2-1	-	TGTGCCAGCAGCTTAAGCCAGCGGGGCGAGTACAATGAGCAGTTCTTC	CASSLSQRGEYNEQFF
-	TRBV2	TRBJ2-7	-	TGTGCCAGCAGTGAAGTGAGGGGACGGCCCTACGAGCAGTACTTC	CASSEVRGRPYEQYF
-	TRBV6-6	TRBJ2-1	few	TGTGCCAGCAGTTACACGCCCCCCCGGGACTTCTACAATGAGCAGTTCTTC	CASSYTPPRDFYNEQFF
-	TRBV6-7	TRBJ1-2	few	TGTGCCAGCAGTTACTCGTTCCCCGTTTATTCCTCTAACTATGGCTACACCTTC	CASSYSFPVYSSNYGYTF
-	TRBV20-1	TRBJ2-7	many	TGCAGTGCTCCCCCGCCGGGGACCTACGAGCAGTACTTC	CSAPPPGTYEQYF
TRBD1	TRBV9	TRBJ1-1	many	TGTGCCAGCAGCGTCACAGGGGATACCACTGAAGCTTTCTTT	CASSVTGDTTEAFF
-	TRBV5-1	TRBJ1-1	-	TGCGCCAGCAGCACGAAGACAGGCATGAACACTGAAGCTTTCTTT	CASSTKTGMNTEAFF
-	TRBV18	TRBJ2-7	many	TGTGCCAGCTCACCGGTGGCAGGATCCTACGAGCAGTACTTC	CASSPVAGSYEQYF
-	TRBV2	TRBJ2-3	many	TGTGCCAGCATGGTTATGACCACAGATACGCAGTATTTT	CASMVMTTDTQYF
-	TRBV20-1	TRBJ1-4	few	TGCAGTGCTAGAGGACGGACGGGGGAAAAACTGTTTTTT	CSARGRTGEKLFF
-	TRBV25-1	TRBJ2-7	few	TGTGCCAGCAGGGGGGAGATCAGAGGCTACGAGCAGTACTTC	CASRGEIRGYEQYF
TRBD1	TRBV30	TRBJ2-7	few	TGTGCCTTCCTAAATCGACGGACAGGGACATACGAGCAGTACTTC	CAFLNRRTGTYEQYF
TRBD2	TRBV11-1	TRBJ2-7	many	TGTGCCAGCAGCTCGACTAGCGTCTCCTACGAGCAGTACTTC	CASSSTSVSYEQYF
TRBD1	TRBV20-1	TRBJ2-5	many	TGCAGTGCTAGCGCCCCGGGACAGGGGCGAGAGACCCAGTACTTC	CSASAPGQGRETQYF
TRBD1	TRBV6-1	TRBJ2-7	-	TGTGCCAGCGAAGGGGGCCACTCCTACGAGCAGTACTTC	CASEGGHSYEQYF
-	TRBV6-1	TRBJ2-5	once	TGTGCCATCAGAGGGGCCGACCGAGGGGAGACCCAGTACTTC	CAIRGADRGETQYF
TRBD1	TRBV9	TRBJ2-7	few	TGTGCCAGCAGCCCGAGGACAGGGACGGCCTACGAGCAGTACTTC	CASSPRTGTAYEQYF
TRBD1	TRBV2	TRBJ1-4	few	TGTGCCAGCAGTGCTCGGACAGGGCTCAATGAAAAACTGTTTTTT	CASSARTGLNEKLFF
TRBD2	TRBV5-1	TRBJ2-3	many	TGCGCCAGCAGCCTCCGACTAGCGGGGGGCATAGCAGATACGCAGTATTTT	CASSLRLAGGIADTQYF
TRBD2	TRBV20-1	TRBJ2-7	many	TGCAGTGCCTGGCTAGCTAGCGGGGGGACTTACTACGAGCAGTACTTC	CSAWLASGGTYYEQYF
-	TRBV5-6	TRBJ1-2	-	TGTGCCAGCAGCTTGTTCAGGGCCACTGCTAACTATGGCTACACCTTC	CASSLFRATANYGYTF
-	TRBV2	TRBJ2-5	many	TGTGCCAGTCAGAACGGGGGACGTAGAGAGACCCAGTACTTC	CASQNGGRRETQYF
-	TRBV29-1	TRBJ2-3	-	TGCAGCGTTGCCCCGGGTCTCCGCAGGGCAGATACGCAGTATTTT	CSVAPGLRRADTQYF
-	TRBV30	TRBJ1-2	-	TGTGCCTGGGCCAGTGGGGCCGGCTACACCTTC	CAWASGAGYTF
-	TRBV7-9	TRBJ2-5	few	TGTGCCAGCAGCTTAGCGTGGGGGGCCCTCCAAGAGACCCAGTACTTC	CASSLAWGALQETQYF
-	TRBV6-1	TRBJ1-1	few	TGTGCCAGCACCGACATAGGCGGAGGCACTGAAGCTTTCTTT	CASTDIGGGTEAFF
-	TRBV6-1	TRBJ2-7	-	TGTGCCAGCAGTGACGGGTACTCCTACGAGCAGTACTTC	CASSDGYSYEQYF
-	TRBV27	TRBJ1-2	few	TGTGCCAGCAGTTTATCGGGGTACTATGGCTACACCTTC	CASSLSGYYGYTF
-	TRBV13	TRBJ1-5	many	TGTGCCAGCAGCTTTGGGGGCTCCAGTCAGCCCCAGCATTTT	CASSFGGSSQPQHF
-	TRBV7-9	TRBJ2-5	few	TGTGCCAGCAGCACTCCCCCTGAGCCGTCCCAAGAGACCCAGTACTTC	CASSTPPEPSQETQYF
TRBD1	TRBV5-1	TRBJ1-1	many	TGCGCCAGCAGCCTAACGGGACAGGGGGGAAAAGACACTGAAGCTTTCTTT	CASSLTGQGGKDTEAFF
TRBD2	TRBV27	TRBJ2-7	-	TGTGCCAGCAGCAAACTAGCGGGGGGTCTCGACGAGCAGTACTTC	CASSKLAGGLDEQYF
-	TRBV2	TRBJ1-6	many	TGTGCCAGCAGTGAACAGCTCTCCTATAATTCACCCCTCCACTTT	CASSEQLSYNSPLHF
-	TRBV20-1	TRBJ1-5	many	TGCAGTGCAATCGACAGGCTTTATCAGCCCCAGCATTTT	CSAIDRLYQPQHF
-	TRBV29-1	TRBJ1-1	-	TGCAGCGTTGGCGGGGCGAGCCTCATGAACACTGAAGCTTTCTTT	CSVGGASLMNTEAFF
TRBD2	TRBV7-2	TRBJ2-1	-	TGTGCCAGCAGCTTGGCTAGCGGGGGGGCTAACTCCTACAATGAGCAGTTCTTC	CASSLASGGANSYNEQFF